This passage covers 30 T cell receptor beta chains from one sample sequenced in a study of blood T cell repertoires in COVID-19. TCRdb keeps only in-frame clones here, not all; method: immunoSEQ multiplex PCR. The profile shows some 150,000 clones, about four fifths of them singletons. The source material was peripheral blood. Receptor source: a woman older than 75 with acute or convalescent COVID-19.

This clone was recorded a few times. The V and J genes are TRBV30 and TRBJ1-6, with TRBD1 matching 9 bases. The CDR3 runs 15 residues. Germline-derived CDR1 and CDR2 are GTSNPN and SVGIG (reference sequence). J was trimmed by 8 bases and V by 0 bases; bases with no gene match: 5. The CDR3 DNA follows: TGTGCCTGGAGTGTAAGGGGACAGGGTTATTCACCCCTCCACTTT. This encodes CAWSVRGQGYSPLHF.

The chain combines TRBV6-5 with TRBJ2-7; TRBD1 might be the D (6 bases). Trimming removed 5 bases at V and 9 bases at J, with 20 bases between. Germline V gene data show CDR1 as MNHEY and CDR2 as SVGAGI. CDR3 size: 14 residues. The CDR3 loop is CASSPRRTDSGQYF. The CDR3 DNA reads TGTGCCAGCAGTCCCCGTAGGACAGACTCCGGGCAGTACTTC.

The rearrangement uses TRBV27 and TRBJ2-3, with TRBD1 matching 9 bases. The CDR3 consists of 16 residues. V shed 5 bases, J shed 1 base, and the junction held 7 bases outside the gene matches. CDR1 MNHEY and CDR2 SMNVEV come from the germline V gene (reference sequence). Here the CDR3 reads CASSPGTGLGTDTQYF. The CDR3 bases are TGTGCCAGCAGTCCCGGGACAGGGTTGGGCACAGATACGCAGTATTTT.

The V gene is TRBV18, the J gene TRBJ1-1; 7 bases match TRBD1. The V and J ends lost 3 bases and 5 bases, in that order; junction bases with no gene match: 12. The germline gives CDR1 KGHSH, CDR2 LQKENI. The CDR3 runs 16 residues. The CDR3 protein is CASSPPSNRGGTEAFF. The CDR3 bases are TGTGCCAGCTCACCCCCTTCTAACAGGGGTGGTACTGAAGCTTTCTTT.

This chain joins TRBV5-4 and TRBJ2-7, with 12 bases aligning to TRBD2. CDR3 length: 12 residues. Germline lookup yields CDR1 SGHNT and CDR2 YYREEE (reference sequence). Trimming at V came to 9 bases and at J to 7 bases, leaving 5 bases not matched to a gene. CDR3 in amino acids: CANGLAGREQYF. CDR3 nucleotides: TGTGCCAACGGACTAGCGGGACGTGAGCAGTACTTC.

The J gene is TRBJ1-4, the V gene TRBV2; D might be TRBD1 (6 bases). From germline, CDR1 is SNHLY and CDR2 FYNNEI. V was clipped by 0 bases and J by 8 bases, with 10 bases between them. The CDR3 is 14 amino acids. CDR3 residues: CASSEALQGEKLFF. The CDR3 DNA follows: TGTGCCAGCAGTGAAGCGCTTCAGGGGGAAAAACTGTTTTTT.

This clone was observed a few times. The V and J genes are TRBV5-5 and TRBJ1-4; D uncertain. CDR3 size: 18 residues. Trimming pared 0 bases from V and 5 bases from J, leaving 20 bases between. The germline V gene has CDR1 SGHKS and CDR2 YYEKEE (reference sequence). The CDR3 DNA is TGTGCCAGCAGCTTGGCCACTAGAGTTGGGAGAGCGAATGAAAAACTGTTTTTT. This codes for CASSLATRVGRANEKLFF.

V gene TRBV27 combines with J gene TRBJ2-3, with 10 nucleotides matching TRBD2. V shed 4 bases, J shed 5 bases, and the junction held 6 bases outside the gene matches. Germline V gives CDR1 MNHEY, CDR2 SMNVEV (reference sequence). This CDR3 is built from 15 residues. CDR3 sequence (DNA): TGTGCCAGCAGTTCCCAAGCGGGAGGGGGAGATACGCAGTATTTT. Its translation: CASSSQAGGGDTQYF.

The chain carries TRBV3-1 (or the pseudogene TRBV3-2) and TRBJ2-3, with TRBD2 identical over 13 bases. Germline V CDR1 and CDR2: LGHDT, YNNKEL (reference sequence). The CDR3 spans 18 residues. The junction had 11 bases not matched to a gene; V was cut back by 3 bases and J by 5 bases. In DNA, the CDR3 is TGTGCCAGCAGCCAGCGCGCGGGACTAGCGGGGAAGGGAGATACGCAGTATTTT. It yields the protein CASSQRAGLAGKGDTQYF.

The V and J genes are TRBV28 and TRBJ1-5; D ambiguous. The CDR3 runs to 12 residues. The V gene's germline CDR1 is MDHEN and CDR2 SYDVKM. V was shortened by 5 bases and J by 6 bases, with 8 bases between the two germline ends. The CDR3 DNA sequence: TGTGCCAGCAGTCTACTCATTCAGCCCCAGCATTTT. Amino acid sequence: CASSLLIQPQHF.

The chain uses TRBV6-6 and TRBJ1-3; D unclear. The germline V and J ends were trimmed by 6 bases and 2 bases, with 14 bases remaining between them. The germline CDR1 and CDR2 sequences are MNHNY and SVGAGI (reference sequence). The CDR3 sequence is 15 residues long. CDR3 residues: CASRSSGGAGNTIYF. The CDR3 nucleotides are TGTGCCAGCAGATCCTCGGGAGGAGCTGGAAACACCATATATTTT.

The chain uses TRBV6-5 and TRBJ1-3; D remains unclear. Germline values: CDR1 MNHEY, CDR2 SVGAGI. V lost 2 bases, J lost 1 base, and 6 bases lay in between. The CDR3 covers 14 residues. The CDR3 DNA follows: TGTGCCAGCAGTTACGCAGGTTCTGGAAACACCATATATTTT. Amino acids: CASSYAGSGNTIYF.

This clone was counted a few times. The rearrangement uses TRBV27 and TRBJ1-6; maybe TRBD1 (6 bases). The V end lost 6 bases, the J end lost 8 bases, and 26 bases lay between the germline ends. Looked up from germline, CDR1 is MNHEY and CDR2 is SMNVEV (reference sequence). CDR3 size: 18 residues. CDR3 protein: CASRDNTGGGNTHSPLHF. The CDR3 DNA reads TGTGCCAGCAGAGATAATACGGGGGGCGGCAATACCCATTCACCCCTCCACTTT.

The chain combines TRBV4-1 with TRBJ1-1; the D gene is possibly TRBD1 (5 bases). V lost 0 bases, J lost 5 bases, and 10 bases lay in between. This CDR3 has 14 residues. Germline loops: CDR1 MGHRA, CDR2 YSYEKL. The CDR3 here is CASSQEGRSTEAFF. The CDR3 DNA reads TGCGCCAGCAGCCAAGAGGGGCGGTCAACTGAAGCTTTCTTT.

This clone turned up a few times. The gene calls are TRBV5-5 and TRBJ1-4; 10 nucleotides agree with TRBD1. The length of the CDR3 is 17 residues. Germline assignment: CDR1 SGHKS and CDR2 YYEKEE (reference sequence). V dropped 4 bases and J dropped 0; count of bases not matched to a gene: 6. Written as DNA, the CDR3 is TGTGCCAGCAGCGACCGGGACAGGGGACCAACTAATGAAAAACTGTTTTTT. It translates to CASSDRDRGPTNEKLFF.

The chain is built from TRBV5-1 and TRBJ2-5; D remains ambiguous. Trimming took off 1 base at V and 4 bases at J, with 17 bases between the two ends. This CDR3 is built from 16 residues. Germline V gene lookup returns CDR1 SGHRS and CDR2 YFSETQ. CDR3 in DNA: TGCGCCAGCAGCTTGTCTAGGCCGTTGGTGGGAGAGACCCAGTACTTC. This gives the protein CASSLSRPLVGETQYF.

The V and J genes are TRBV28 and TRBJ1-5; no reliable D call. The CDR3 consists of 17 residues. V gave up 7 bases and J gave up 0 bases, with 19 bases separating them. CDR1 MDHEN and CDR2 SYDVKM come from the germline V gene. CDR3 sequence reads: CASTQTDGMYSNQPQHF. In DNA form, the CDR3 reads TGTGCCAGCACCCAGACGGACGGGATGTATAGCAATCAGCCCCAGCATTTT.

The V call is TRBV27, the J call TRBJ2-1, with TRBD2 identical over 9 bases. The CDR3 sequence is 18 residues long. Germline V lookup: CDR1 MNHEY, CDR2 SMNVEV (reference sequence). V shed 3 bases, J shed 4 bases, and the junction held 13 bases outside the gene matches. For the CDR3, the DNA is TGTGCCAGCAGTTTCCGGGGAGGGATCGCGGGAGGGTACAATGAGCAGTTCTTC. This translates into CASSFRGGIAGGYNEQFF.

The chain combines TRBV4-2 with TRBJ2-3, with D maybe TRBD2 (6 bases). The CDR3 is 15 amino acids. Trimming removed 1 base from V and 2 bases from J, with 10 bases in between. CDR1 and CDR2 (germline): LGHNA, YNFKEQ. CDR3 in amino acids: CASSQAGGFTDTQYF. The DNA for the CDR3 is TGTGCCAGCAGCCAAGCCGGGGGTTTCACAGATACGCAGTATTTT.

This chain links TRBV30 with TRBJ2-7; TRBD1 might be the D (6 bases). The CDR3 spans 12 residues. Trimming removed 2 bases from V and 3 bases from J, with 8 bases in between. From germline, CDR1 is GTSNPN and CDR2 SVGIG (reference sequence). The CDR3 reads CAWSRDIYEQYF. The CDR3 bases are TGTGCCTGGAGTCGGGACATCTACGAGCAGTACTTC.

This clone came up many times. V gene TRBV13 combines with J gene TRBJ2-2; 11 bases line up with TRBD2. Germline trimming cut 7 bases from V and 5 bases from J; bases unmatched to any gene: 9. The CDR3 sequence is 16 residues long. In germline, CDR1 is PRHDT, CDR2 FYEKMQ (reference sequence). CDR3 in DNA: TGTGCCAGCACCATTGCGGGACTAGCGGTTACCGGGGAGCTGTTTTTT. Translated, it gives CASTIAGLAVTGELFF.

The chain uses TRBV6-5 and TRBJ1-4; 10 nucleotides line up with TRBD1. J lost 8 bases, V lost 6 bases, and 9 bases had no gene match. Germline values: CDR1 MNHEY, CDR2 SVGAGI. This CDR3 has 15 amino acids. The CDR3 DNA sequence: TGTGCCAGCAGGGCCGGGACAGGGGAAAGAGAAAAACTGTTTTTT. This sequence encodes CASRAGTGEREKLFF.

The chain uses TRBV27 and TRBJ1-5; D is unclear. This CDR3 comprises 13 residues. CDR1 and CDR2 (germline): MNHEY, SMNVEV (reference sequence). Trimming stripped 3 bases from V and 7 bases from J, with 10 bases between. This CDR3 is CASSFSPIQPQHF. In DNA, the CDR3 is TGTGCCAGCAGTTTTAGCCCAATACAGCCCCAGCATTTT.

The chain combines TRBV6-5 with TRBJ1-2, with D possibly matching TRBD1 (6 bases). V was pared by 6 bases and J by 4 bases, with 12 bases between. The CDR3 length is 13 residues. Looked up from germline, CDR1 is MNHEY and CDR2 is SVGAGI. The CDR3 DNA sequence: TGTGCCAGCAGCGGGGGGCCCGGCTATGGCTACACCTTC. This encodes CASSGGPGYGYTF.

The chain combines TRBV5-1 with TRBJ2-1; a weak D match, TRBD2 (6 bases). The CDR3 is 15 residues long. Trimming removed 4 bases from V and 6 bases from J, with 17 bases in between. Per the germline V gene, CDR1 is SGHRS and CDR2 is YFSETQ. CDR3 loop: CASSVRDSYTNEQFF. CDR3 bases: TGCGCCAGCAGCGTCCGGGACTCGTATACCAATGAGCAGTTCTTC. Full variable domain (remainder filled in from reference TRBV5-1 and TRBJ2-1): KAGVTQTPRYLIKTRGQQVTLSCSPISGHRSVSWYQQTPGQGLQFLFEYFSETQRNKGNFPGRFSGRQFSNSRSEMNVSTLELGDSALYLCASSVRDSYTNEQFFGPGTRLTVL.

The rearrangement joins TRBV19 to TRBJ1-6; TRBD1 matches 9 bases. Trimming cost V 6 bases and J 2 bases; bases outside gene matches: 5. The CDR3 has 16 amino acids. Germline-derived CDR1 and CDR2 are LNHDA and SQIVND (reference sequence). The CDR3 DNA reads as TGTGCCAGTAGCCCGGACAGGGGTACCTATAATTCACCCCTCCACTTT. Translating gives CASSPDRGTYNSPLHF.

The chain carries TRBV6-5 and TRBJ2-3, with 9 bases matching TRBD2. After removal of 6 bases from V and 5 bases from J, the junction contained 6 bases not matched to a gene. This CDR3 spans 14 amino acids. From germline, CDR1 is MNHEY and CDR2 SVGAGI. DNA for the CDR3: TGTGCCAGCAGCGCTAGCGGGATCATAGATACGCAGTATTTT. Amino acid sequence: CASSASGIIDTQYF.

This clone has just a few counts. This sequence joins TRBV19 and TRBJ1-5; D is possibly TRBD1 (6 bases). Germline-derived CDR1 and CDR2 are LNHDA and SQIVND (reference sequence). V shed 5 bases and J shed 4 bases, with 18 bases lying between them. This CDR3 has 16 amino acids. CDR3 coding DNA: TGTGCCAGTAGTGTGGGGGGGCCGAGGGAAAATCAGCCCCAGCATTTT. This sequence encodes CASSVGGPRENQPQHF. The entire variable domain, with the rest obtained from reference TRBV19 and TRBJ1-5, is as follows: DGGITQSPKYLFRKEGQNVTLSCEQNLNHDAMYWYRQDPGQGLRLIYYSQIVNDFQKGDIAEGYSVSREKKESFPLTVTSAQKNPTAFYLCASSVGGPRENQPQHFGDGTRLSIL.

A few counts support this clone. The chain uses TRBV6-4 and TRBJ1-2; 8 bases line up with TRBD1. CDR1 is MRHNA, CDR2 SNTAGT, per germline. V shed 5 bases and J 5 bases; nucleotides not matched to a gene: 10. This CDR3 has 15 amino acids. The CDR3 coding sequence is TGTGCCAGCAGTCCCGACCCCGGGACAGGTTATGGCTACACCTTC. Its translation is CASSPDPGTGYGYTF.

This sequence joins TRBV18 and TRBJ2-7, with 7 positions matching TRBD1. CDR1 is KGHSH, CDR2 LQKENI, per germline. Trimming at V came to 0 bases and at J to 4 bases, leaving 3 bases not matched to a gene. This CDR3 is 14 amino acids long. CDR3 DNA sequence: TGTGCCAGCTCACCACCGGACAGGAGGTACGAGCAGTACTTC. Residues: CASSPPDRRYEQYF.